These 27 T cell receptor beta chains were all obtained from the same sample, sequenced in a study of blood T cells in healthy people across ages. The second PCR ran about 6 to 11 cycles with a sample-barcoded 5' primer and J-beta primers. One entry per CDR3 protein results from TCRdb running MiXCR on the 5' RACE reads. The sample has about 730,000 distinct CDR3 sequences; roughly two fifths are singletons. The sequencing input was blood. The receptors come from a woman aged 55-69 years in good health.

This clonotype was found a few times. The chain uses TRBV2 and TRBJ1-4; 7 nucleotides match TRBD1. V dropped 7 bases and J dropped 0; count of bases not matched to a gene: 23. Germline V gene sequence: CDR1 SNHLY, CDR2 FYNNEI. The CDR3 sequence is 21 residues long. The CDR3 spells CASIGPRGEGAHGATNEKLFF. Written as DNA, the CDR3 is TGTGCCAGCATAGGCCCCAGGGGGGAGGGGGCCCACGGAGCAACTAATGAAAAACTGTTTTTT.

V and J are TRBV20-1 and TRBJ2-5, with no clear D. V lost 2 bases, J lost 1 base, and 5 bases lay in between. Germline V CDR1 and CDR2: DFQATT, SNEGSKA (reference sequence). The length of the CDR3 is 12 residues. DNA of the CDR3: TGCAGTGCTAGACAGTTCCAAGAGACCCAGTACTTC. This sequence encodes CSARQFQETQYF.

The chain joins TRBV20-1 to TRBJ1-2; D gene ambiguous. V lost 0 bases, J lost 0 bases, and 8 bases lay in between. CDR3 length: 14 amino acids. In germline, CDR1 is DFQATT, CDR2 SNEGSKA (reference sequence). Here the CDR3 DNA reads TGCAGTGCTAGAGATCAACTAGCTAACTATGGCTACACCTTC. The encoded protein is CSARDQLANYGYTF.

The chain carries TRBV7-9 and TRBJ1-1, with D perhaps matching TRBD1 (6 bases). Germline loops: CDR1 SEHNR, CDR2 FQNEAQ (reference sequence). The length of the CDR3 is 15 residues. V was shortened by 3 bases and J by 1 base, with 12 bases between the two germline ends. The CDR3 spells CASSFLAGANTEAFF. For the CDR3, the DNA is TGTGCCAGCAGCTTTCTCGCGGGGGCGAACACTGAAGCTTTCTTT.

This clonotype has a handful of counts. V gene TRBV20-1 combines with J gene TRBJ1-2; D is uncertain. The V gene lost 3 bases and the J gene lost 3 bases, with 14 bases spanning the gap. Looked up from germline, CDR1 is DFQATT and CDR2 is SNEGSKA (reference sequence). The CDR3 is 14 amino acids. The CDR3 region has the DNA TGCAGTGCTAGTTTGGCGGGCCGCGACTATGGCTACACCTTC. Translated, it gives CSASLAGRDYGYTF.

The J gene is TRBJ2-7, the V gene TRBV6-6, with 14 bases fitting TRBD2. The germline V gene encodes CDR1 MNHNY and CDR2 SVGAGI (reference sequence). The length of the CDR3 is 16 residues. V gave up 6 bases and J gave up 4 bases; unmatched junction bases: 8. Here the CDR3 reads CASSPGTSGSVYEQYF. CDR3 nucleotide sequence: TGTGCCAGCAGCCCTGGGACTAGCGGGAGTGTTTACGAGCAGTACTTC.

Worth noting for this clonotype: A much bigger clone sits one base away, suggesting this may be a read error. This sequence joins TRBV7-2 and TRBJ2-4; 9 bases are a match to TRBD2. The J call is uncertain, as TRBJ2-5 better fits the DNA end. The CDR3 consists of 15 residues. Germline lookup yields CDR1 SGHTA and CDR2 FQGNSA. The CDR3 here is CASSPGTSRQETQYF. The CDR3 region has the DNA TGTGCCAGCAGCCCCGGGACTAGCAGACAAGAGACCCAGTACTTC.

This clonotype has ten or more counts. The rearrangement uses TRBV9 and TRBJ2-7; no definite D call. The CDR3 sequence is 16 residues long. V shed 0 bases and J shed 0 bases, with 13 bases lying between them. Germline V lookup: CDR1 SGDLS, CDR2 YYNGEE. In DNA, the CDR3 is TGTGCCAGCAGCGTAGGGGTCAACGCTGGCTCCTACGAGCAGTACTTC. This gives the protein CASSVGVNAGSYEQYF.

About this clonotype itself: A clone one base away is much larger, so this may be a read error. The chain uses TRBV6-2 or TRBV6-3 and TRBJ2-1; no clear D gene. This CDR3 is built from 11 residues. Germline V gene data show CDR1 as MNHEY and CDR2 as SVGEGT. The CDR3 coding sequence is TGTTCCAGCAGTCCCCGAGATGAGCAGTTCTTC. It encodes CSSSPRDEQFF.

Worth noting for this clonotype: Since a much larger clone is just one base distant, this may be a read error. The chain carries TRBV20-1 and TRBJ2-7, with no clear D. Germline lookup yields CDR1 DFQATT and CDR2 SNEGSKA (reference sequence). The CDR3 covers 13 residues. The CDR3 DNA follows: TGCGGTGCCAGACAAATCGTCTCCTACGAGCAGTACTTC. Residues: CGARQIVSYEQYF.

CDR3: CASSYSRPQEGYGYTF. CDR3 bases: TGTGCCAGCAGTTACTCGAGACCCCAGGAGGGTTACGGCTACACCTTC. The chain has TRBV6-5 and TRBJ1-2; D unresolved. CDR1 is MNHEY, CDR2 SVGAGI, per germline. This CDR3 has 16 residues. Trimming removed 0 bases at V and 8 bases at J, with 19 bases between.

This chain joins TRBV12-3 or TRBV12-4 and TRBJ2-2, with 13 nucleotides matching TRBD2. Unmatched junction bases numbered 7, after V lost 5 bases and J lost 1 base. This CDR3 has 18 amino acids. This chain's CDR3 is CASSTPGLAGRNTGELFF. The CDR3 DNA follows: TGTGCCAGCAGTACACCGGGACTAGCGGGGCGGAACACCGGGGAGCTGTTTTTT.

The chain carries TRBV7-2 and TRBJ2-1; the match to TRBD1 covers 10 bases. The CDR3 runs to 15 residues. Unmatched junction bases numbered 7, after V lost 4 bases and J lost 7 bases. Per the germline V gene, CDR1 is SGHTA and CDR2 is FQGNSA. This CDR3 reads CASSSTQDRGNEQFF. The CDR3 nucleotides read TGTGCCAGCAGCTCAACCCAGGACAGGGGGAATGAGCAGTTCTTC.

This chain connects TRBV12-3 or TRBV12-4 to TRBJ2-3; 10 nucleotides align to TRBD1. The trim removed 6 bases at V and 6 bases at J, leaving 12 bases unmatched. The CDR3 is 16 residues long. In nucleotides, the CDR3 is TGTGCCAGCAGAACGGGACAGGGGTCTTTTTCGGATACGCAGTATTTT. Translating gives CASRTGQGSFSDTQYF.

This clonotype was found many times. The chain has TRBV29-1 and TRBJ2-5; weak D call: TRBD2 (5 bases). The germline gives CDR1 SQVTM, CDR2 ANQGSEA. This CDR3 has 11 residues. Trimming pared 8 bases from V and 4 bases from J, leaving 11 bases between. The CDR3: CSFGNPETQYF. Here the CDR3 DNA reads TGCAGCTTCGGGAACCCAGAGACCCAGTACTTC.

In its sample, this clonotype was seen once. A single base separates this from a much larger clone, so it may be a read error. The rearrangement links TRBV28 to TRBJ2-3; TRBD1 matches at 12 bases. CDR1 and CDR2 from the germline V gene are MDHEN and SYDVKM. The CDR3 sequence is 16 residues long. The CDR3 protein is CASSTWRDRGRDTRYF. The DNA for the CDR3 is TGTGCCAGCAGTACCTGGCGGGACAGGGGGCGGGATACGCGGTATTTT.

A note on this clonotype: The junction departs from germline at one end; a sequencing error may be responsible. The rearrangement links TRBV7-2 to TRBJ2-4; D unclear. The end of the DNA fits TRBJ2-5 better, so the J call may be wrong. The germline V gene encodes CDR1 SGHTA and CDR2 FQGNSA. This CDR3 has 12 amino acids. CDR3 coding DNA: TGTGCCGGCAGCTCTCAGAGAGAGACCCAGTACTTC. This sequence encodes CAGSSQRETQYF.

The J gene is TRBJ1-4, the V gene TRBV7-2, with D perhaps TRBD1 (5 bases). The CDR3 is 15 residues long. V lost 3 bases to trimming and J lost 7 bases, with 15 bases between them. Germline CDR1 reads SGHTA; CDR2 reads FQGNSA. The CDR3 here is CASSFFSWTPEKLFF. The DNA of the CDR3 is TGTGCCAGCAGCTTTTTCAGTTGGACACCTGAAAAACTGTTTTTT.

This CDR3 is CASSDEGEAFF. The CDR3 DNA reads TGTGCCAGCAGTGATGAAGGAGAAGCTTTCTTT. The chain is built from TRBV12-3 or TRBV12-4 and TRBJ1-1, with unresolved D. This CDR3 has 11 amino acids. V was clipped by 5 bases and J by 8 bases, with 9 bases between them.

This clonotype was counted at least ten times. The chain recombines TRBV6-5 with TRBJ2-5, with D perhaps assigned TRBD1 or TRBD2 (5 bases each). This CDR3 spans 14 amino acids. Trimming cost V 2 bases and J 2 bases, with 9 bases left between them. Germline V CDR1 and CDR2: MNHEY, SVGAGI. CDR3 sequence reads: CASSYRGPQETQYF. In DNA, the CDR3 is TGTGCCAGCAGTTACCGGGGACCACAAGAGACCCAGTACTTC.

This clonotype was seen many times. This chain connects TRBV4-2 to TRBJ1-2, with D unresolved. With 1 base removed from V and 4 bases from J, the gap between germline ends came to 10 bases. The germline V gene encodes CDR1 LGHNA and CDR2 YNFKEQ. This CDR3 spans 14 amino acids. The CDR3, as DNA: TGTGCCAGCAGCCAAGGTACAAGCTCCTATGGCTACACCTTC. Translated: CASSQGTSSYGYTF.

This clonotype was recorded many times. The rearrangement joins TRBV7-2 to TRBJ2-1, with no clear D. The CDR3 runs 16 residues. Trimming shortened V by 0 bases and J by 0 bases, and 9 bases separated the two germline ends. CDR1 and CDR2 (germline): SGHTA, FQGNSA. The CDR3 DNA follows: TGTGCCAGCAGCTTAGCCGCGGCTAGCTCCTACAATGAGCAGTTCTTC. Protein: CASSLAAASSYNEQFF.

This clonotype was observed a few times. The rearrangement links TRBV5-1 to TRBJ2-2, with D possibly matching TRBD2 (5 bases). The CDR3 spans 12 residues. V lost 3 bases, J lost 6 bases, and 6 bases lay in between. CDR1 SGHRS and CDR2 YFSETQ come from the germline V gene. The CDR3 sequence: CASSSEAGELFF. CDR3 coding DNA: TGCGCCAGCAGCTCGGAGGCCGGGGAGCTGTTTTTT.

This clonotype was seen only a few times. The genes are TRBV21-1 and TRBJ2-1; the DNA was not used to check the table's D call, TRBD2. TRBV21-1 is tagged as a pseudogene. The CDR3 is made up of 15 amino acids. CDR3 region: CASSKAGSERLEQFF. The CDR3 nucleotides read TGTGCCAGCAGCAAAGCAGGCAGCGAGAGGTTAGAGCAGTTCTTC.

The genes are TRBV12-3 or TRBV12-4 and TRBJ2-1; 12 positions match TRBD2. This CDR3 region has 15 residues. The junction had 6 bases not matched to a gene; V was cut back by 6 bases and J by 6 bases. For the CDR3, the DNA is TGTGCCAGCAGCAAACTAGCGGGAGGATCCAATGAGCAGTTCTTC. Protein: CASSKLAGGSNEQFF.

This clonotype was detected ten times or more. V usage is TRBV6-5 and J usage is TRBJ2-3, with D possibly matching TRBD2 (6 bases). CDR3 length equals 11 residues. Per the germline V gene, CDR1 is MNHEY and CDR2 is SVGAGI. Between the trimmed V and J ends, which lost 4 bases and 10 bases, there was a span of 9 bases. CDR3 region: CASSSRDSQYF. CDR3 coding DNA: TGTGCCAGCAGTTCCCGGGACTCGCAGTATTTT.

This clonotype was counted between two and nine times. The chain uses TRBV14 and TRBJ1-2; D gene uncertain. The CDR3 is 16 residues long. CDR1 is SGHDN, CDR2 FVKESK, per germline. V gave up 0 bases and J gave up 4 bases, with 15 bases separating them. CDR3 bases: TGTGCCAGCAGCCAAGAAATGGGAGGTGTTATCTATGGCTACACCTTC. It encodes CASSQEMGGVIYGYTF.